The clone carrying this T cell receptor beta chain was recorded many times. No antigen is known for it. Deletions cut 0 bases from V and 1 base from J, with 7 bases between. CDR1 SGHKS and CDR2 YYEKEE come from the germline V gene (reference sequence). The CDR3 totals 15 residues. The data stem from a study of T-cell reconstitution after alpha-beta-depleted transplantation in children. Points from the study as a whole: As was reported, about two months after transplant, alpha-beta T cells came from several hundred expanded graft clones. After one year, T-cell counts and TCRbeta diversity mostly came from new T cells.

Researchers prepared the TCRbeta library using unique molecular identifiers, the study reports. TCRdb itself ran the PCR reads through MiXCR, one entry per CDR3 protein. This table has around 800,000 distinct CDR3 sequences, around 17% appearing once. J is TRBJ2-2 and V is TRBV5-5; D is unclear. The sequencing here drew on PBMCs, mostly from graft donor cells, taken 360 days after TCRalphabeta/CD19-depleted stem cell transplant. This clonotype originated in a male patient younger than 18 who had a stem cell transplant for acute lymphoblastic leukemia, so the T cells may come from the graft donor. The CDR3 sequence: CASSLGPLNTGELFF. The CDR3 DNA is TGTGCCAGCAGCTTGGGGCCCTTGAACACCGGGGAGCTGTTTTTT.